This T cell receptor beta chain was identified during a study of cytomegalovirus exposure and HLA in healthy donors. Study outcomes and limitations: Later analysis demonstrated an association between a missense DCLRE1C variant and TCR beta V- and J-gene trimming.

With 60 Vbeta and 13 Jbeta primers, the PCR was carried out. Produced via immunoSEQ multiplex PCR; TCRdb's table is partial and in-frame only. The sample table includes roughly 70,000 clones. A remark on this clone: Its cognate antigen is unknown.

The CDR3 consists of 16 residues. Germline values: CDR1 SGHNT, CDR2 YYREEE (reference sequence). V lost 5 bases and J 0 bases, leaving 17 bases between the germline ends. The sequencing sample was made of PBMCs. The TCR originated in a man in his forties in good health and CMV-seronegative. The J gene is TRBJ1-2, the V gene TRBV5-4; no clear D gene. The CDR3 sequence is CASRIDSSRTNYGYTF. The CDR3 bases are TGTGCCAGCAGAATCGACTCTAGCAGGACTAACTATGGCTACACCTTC.